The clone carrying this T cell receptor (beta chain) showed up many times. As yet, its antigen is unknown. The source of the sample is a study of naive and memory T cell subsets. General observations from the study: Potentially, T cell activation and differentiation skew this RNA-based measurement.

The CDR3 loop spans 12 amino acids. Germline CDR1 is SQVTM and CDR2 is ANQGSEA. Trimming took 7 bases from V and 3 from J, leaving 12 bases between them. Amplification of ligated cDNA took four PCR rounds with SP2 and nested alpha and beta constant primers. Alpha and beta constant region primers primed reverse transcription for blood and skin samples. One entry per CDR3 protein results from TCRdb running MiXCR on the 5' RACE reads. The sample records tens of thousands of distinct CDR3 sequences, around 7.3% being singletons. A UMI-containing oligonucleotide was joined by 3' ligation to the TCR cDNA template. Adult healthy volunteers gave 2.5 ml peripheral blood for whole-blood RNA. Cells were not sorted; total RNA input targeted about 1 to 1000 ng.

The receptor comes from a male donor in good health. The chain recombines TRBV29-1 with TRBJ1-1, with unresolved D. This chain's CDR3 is CSAERRYTEAFF. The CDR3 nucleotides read TGCAGCGCCGAACGACGGTACACTGAAGCTTTCTTT.